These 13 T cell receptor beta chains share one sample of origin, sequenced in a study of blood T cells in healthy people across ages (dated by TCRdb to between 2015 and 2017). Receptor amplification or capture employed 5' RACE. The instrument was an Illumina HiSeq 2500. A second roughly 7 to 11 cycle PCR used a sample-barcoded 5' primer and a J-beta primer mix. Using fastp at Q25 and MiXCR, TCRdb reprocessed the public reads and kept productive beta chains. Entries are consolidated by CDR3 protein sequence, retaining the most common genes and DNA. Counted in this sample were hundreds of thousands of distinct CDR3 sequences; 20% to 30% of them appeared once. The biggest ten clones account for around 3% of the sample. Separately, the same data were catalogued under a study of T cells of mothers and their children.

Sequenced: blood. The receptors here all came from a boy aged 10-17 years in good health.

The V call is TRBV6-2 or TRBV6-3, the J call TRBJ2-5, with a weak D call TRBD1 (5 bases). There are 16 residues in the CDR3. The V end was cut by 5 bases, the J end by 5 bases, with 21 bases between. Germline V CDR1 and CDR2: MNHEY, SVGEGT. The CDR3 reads CASSNHFDGQGETQYF. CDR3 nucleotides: TGTGCCAGCAGTAACCACTTTGACGGACAAGGGGAGACCCAGTACTTC.

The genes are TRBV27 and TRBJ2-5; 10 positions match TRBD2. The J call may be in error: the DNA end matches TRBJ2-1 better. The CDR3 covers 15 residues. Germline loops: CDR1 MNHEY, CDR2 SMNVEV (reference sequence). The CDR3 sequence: CASRASGGPVNEQFF. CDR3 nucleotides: TGTGCCAGCAGGGCTAGCGGGGGCCCTGTCAATGAGCAGTTCTTC.

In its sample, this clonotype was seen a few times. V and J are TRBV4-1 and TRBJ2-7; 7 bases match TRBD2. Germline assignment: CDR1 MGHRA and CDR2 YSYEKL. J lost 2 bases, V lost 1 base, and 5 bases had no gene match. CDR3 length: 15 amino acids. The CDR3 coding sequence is TGCGCCAGCAGCCAAGTGGCGGGGGACCCCTACGAGCAGTACTTC. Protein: CASSQVAGDPYEQYF.

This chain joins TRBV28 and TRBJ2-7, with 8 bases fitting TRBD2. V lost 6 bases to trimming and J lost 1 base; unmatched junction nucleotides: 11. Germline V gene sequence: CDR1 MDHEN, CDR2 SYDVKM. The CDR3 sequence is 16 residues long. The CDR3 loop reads CASSPTASGGSYEQYF. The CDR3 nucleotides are TGTGCCAGCAGCCCTACAGCCAGCGGGGGATCCTACGAGCAGTACTTC.

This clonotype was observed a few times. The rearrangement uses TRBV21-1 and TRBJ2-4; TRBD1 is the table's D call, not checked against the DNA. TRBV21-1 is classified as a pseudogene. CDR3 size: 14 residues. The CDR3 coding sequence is TGTGCCACTAGACAGGGTTGGACCAAAAACATTCAGTACTTC. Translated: CATRQGWTKNIQYF.

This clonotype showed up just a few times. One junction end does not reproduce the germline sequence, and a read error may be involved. This CDR3 is CASSYTGQLQETQYF. CDR3 DNA sequence: TGTGCCAGTAGTTACACCGGACAGCTTCAAGAGACCCAGTACTTC. The genes are TRBV6-5 and TRBJ2-5, with a weak D call TRBD1 (6 bases). In germline, CDR1 is MNHEY, CDR2 SVGAGI. CDR3 length equals 15 residues.

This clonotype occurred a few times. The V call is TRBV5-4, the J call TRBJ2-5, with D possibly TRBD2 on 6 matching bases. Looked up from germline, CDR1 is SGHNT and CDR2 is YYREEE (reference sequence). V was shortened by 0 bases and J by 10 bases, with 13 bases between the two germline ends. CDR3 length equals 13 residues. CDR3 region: CASSLAVRRDQYF. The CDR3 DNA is TGTGCCAGCAGCTTGGCGGTGAGGAGGGACCAGTACTTC.

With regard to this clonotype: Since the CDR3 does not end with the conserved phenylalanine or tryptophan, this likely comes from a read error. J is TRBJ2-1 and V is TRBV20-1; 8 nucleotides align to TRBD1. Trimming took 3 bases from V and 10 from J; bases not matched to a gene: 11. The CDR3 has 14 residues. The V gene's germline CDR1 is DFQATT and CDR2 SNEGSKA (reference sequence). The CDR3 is CSAREDRGSGEQFL. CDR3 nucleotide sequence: TGCAGTGCTAGGGAAGACAGGGGTTCGGGGGAGCAGTTCCTC.

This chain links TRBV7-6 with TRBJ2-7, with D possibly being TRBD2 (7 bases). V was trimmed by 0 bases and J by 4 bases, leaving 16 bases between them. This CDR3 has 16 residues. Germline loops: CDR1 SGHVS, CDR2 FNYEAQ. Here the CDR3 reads CASSLAGGRSAYEQYF. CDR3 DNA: TGTGCCAGCAGCTTAGCGGGGGGGCGCAGCGCTTACGAGCAGTACTTC. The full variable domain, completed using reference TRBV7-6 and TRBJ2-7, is GAGVSQSPRYKVTKRGQDVALRCDPISGHVSLYWYRQALGQGPEFLTYFNYEAQQDKSGLPNDRFSAERPEGSISTLTIQRTEQRDSAMYRCASSLAGGRSAYEQYFGPGTRLTVT.

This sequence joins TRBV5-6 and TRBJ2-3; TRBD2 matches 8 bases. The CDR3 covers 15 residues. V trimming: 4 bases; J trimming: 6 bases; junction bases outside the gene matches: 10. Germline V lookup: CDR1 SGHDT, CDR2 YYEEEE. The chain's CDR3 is CASSPQAGGLDTQYF. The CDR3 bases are TGTGCCAGCAGCCCCCAGGCGGGGGGCTTGGATACGCAGTATTTT.

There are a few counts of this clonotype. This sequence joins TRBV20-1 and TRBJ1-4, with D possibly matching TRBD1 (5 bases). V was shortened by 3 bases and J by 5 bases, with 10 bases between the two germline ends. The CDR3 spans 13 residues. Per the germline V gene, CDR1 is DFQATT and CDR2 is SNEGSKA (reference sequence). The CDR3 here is CSASRGTNEKLFF. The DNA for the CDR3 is TGCAGTGCTAGTCGGGGGACGAATGAAAAACTGTTTTTT.

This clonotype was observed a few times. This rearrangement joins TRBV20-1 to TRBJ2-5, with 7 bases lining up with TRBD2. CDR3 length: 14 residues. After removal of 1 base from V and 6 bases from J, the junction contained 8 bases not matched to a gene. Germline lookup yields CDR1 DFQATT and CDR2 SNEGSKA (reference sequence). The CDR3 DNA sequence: TGCAGTGCTAGAGGAGCGGGGTCCCTCAAGACCCAGTACTTC. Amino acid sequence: CSARGAGSLKTQYF.

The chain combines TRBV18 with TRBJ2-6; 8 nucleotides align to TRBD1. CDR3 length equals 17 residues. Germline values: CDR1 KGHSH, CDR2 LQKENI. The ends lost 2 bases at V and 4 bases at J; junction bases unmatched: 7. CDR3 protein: CASSPWQGATGANVLTF. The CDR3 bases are TGTGCCAGCTCACCATGGCAGGGGGCGACCGGGGCCAACGTCCTGACTTTC.